The 23 T cell receptor beta chains in this list originate from one sample, sequenced in a study of early T cells in non-severe SARS-CoV-2 infection. TCRdb itself ran the 5' RACE reads through MiXCR, one entry per CDR3 protein. The sample lists about 80,000 distinct CDR3 sequences, approximately 12% occurring once. The starting material was whole blood, obtained at baseline. Source of these receptors: an adult who was a healthcare worker with PCR-confirmed SARS-CoV-2 infection or an uninfected control (not recorded which). The donor label of this sample is uncertain.

This clonotype has just a few counts. This chain links TRBV19 with TRBJ2-3; D is unresolved. Germline lookup yields CDR1 LNHDA and CDR2 SQIVND (reference sequence). V gave up 1 base and J gave up 1 base, with 18 bases separating them. The CDR3 is made up of 18 amino acids. The CDR3 coding sequence is TGTGCCAGTAGTATAGTTCCGGATTTTACCGATCGCACAGATACGCAGTATTTT. Encoded protein: CASSIVPDFTDRTDTQYF.

The chain uses TRBV12-3 or TRBV12-4 and TRBJ2-1; weak D call: TRBD2 (5 bases). The V end was cut by 4 bases, the J end by 0 bases, with 16 bases between. The CDR3 has 17 residues. The CDR3 here is CASSSAAPGGSYNEQFF. CDR3 nucleotides: TGTGCCAGCAGTTCAGCGGCGCCAGGCGGCTCCTACAATGAGCAGTTCTTC.

This clonotype showed up just a few times. The chain joins TRBV4-3 to TRBJ2-3, with TRBD2 identical over 9 bases. CDR1 LGHNA and CDR2 YSLEER come from the germline V gene. Trimming removed 0 bases from V and 5 bases from J; junction bases left unmatched: 6. The CDR3 loop spans 16 amino acids. The CDR3 loop reads CASSQDPSGARDTQYF. The CDR3 region has the DNA TGCGCCAGCAGCCAAGATCCTAGCGGGGCCAGAGATACGCAGTATTTT.

This clonotype appeared many times. This chain's CDR3 is CSAWGEEETQYF. The CDR3 bases are TGCAGTGCTTGGGGGGAGGAGGAGACCCAGTACTTC. The chain has TRBV20-1 and TRBJ2-5; possible D gene TRBD2, 6 bases. Between the trimmed V and J ends, which lost 5 bases and 5 bases, there was a span of 12 bases. Germline CDR1 and CDR2: DFQATT and SNEGSKA (reference sequence). CDR3 length: 12 residues.

This clonotype qualifies as medium-sized. This chain joins TRBV27 and TRBJ2-6; D unclear. Per germline, CDR1 MNHEY and CDR2 SMNVEV (reference sequence). V was cut by 5 bases and J by 0 bases, with 8 bases left in between. This CDR3 is 15 amino acids long. CDR3 sequence: CASSLSYSGANVLTF. DNA for the CDR3: TGTGCCAGCAGTCTGTCATACTCTGGGGCCAACGTCCTGACTTTC.

The chain recombines TRBV11-2 with TRBJ2-3; TRBD1 agrees at 7 bases. V dropped 6 bases and J dropped 7; count of bases not matched to a gene: 10. The CDR3 has 14 residues. Germline V gene lookup returns CDR1 SGHAT and CDR2 FQNNGV. This CDR3 is CASSLLGRGHTQYF. In nucleotides, the CDR3 is TGTGCCAGCAGTCTACTCGGAAGGGGGCATACGCAGTATTTT.

The V call is TRBV29-1, the J call TRBJ2-7, with TRBD1 matching 7 bases. Germline CDR1 and CDR2: SQVTM and ANQGSEA. The J segment lost 6 bases and the V segment lost 4 bases, leaving 9 bases of the junction unmatched. The CDR3 consists of 13 residues. The CDR3 sequence is CSVGKGASGEQYF. As DNA, the CDR3 is TGCAGCGTTGGAAAGGGGGCTTCGGGCGAGCAGTACTTC.

This clonotype was picked up a small number of times. CDR3 loop: CASSQGTGDTYEQYF. DNA of the CDR3: TGTGCCAGCTCACAAGGGACAGGGGATACCTACGAGCAGTACTTC. V gene TRBV18 combines with J gene TRBJ2-7; 10 nucleotides align to TRBD1. Germline V lookup: CDR1 KGHSH, CDR2 LQKENI. The CDR3 spans 15 residues. V dropped 4 bases and J dropped 2; count of bases not matched to a gene: 5.

This clonotype is deemed medium-sized. Here the CDR3 DNA reads TGTGCCAGCATAGGATCCGGGACCTATGAAGCTTTCTTT. Protein product: CASIGSGTYEAFF. The chain recombines TRBV2 with TRBJ1-1; TRBD1 is a possible D gene (5 bases). Germline CDR1 and CDR2: SNHLY and FYNNEI. Between the trimmed V and J ends, which lost 7 bases and 7 bases, there was a span of 16 bases. This CDR3 is built from 13 residues.

This clonotype has a handful of counts. The CDR3 spells CASSVTSGGGETQYF. The CDR3, as DNA: TGTGCCAGCAGCGTAACTAGCGGGGGTGGAGAGACCCAGTACTTC. The rearrangement uses TRBV7-6 and TRBJ2-5, with TRBD2 matching 11 bases. The CDR3 runs 15 residues. Germline CDR1 and CDR2: SGHVS and FNYEAQ. V lost 5 bases and J lost 4; bases outside the gene matches: 6.

The V call is TRBV7-2, the J call TRBJ2-5; weak D call: TRBD2 (5 bases). Germline values: CDR1 SGHTA, CDR2 FQGNSA. Trimming took 5 bases from V and 7 from J, leaving 11 bases between them. There are 12 residues in the CDR3. In nucleotides, the CDR3 is TGTGCCAGCAGCGACTACCGAGGGACCCAGTACTTC. This translates into CASSDYRGTQYF.

This clonotype was picked up a small number of times. The chain has TRBV3-1 and TRBJ1-6; D is uncertain. V was shortened by 0 bases and J by 8 bases, with 5 bases between the two germline ends. Germline-derived CDR1 and CDR2 are LGHDT and YNNKEL (reference sequence). CDR3 length: 13 amino acids. CDR3 nucleotide sequence: TGTGCCAGCAGCCAAGATTGGGATTCACCCCTCCACTTT. Its translation is CASSQDWDSPLHF.

This clonotype was observed a handful of times. This sequence joins TRBV20-1 and TRBJ2-7; D is uncertain. The CDR3 runs 16 residues. CDR1 DFQATT and CDR2 SNEGSKA come from the germline V gene (reference sequence). Between the trimmed V and J ends, which lost 6 bases and 2 bases, there was a span of 23 bases. CDR3 amino acids: CSADEIDTSFTYEQYF. The CDR3 bases are TGCAGTGCCGACGAGATTGACACCTCATTTACCTACGAGCAGTACTTC.

This chain links TRBV20-1 with TRBJ2-7, with a weak D call TRBD1 (8 bases). V lost 5 bases and J 3 bases, leaving 14 bases between the germline ends. CDR1 and CDR2 from the germline V gene are DFQATT and SNEGSKA (reference sequence). CDR3 length: 13 amino acids. Written as DNA, the CDR3 is TGCAGTGCTGGACAGGGAGGGGACTACGAGCAGTACTTC. It specifies CSAGQGGDYEQYF.

The rearrangement joins TRBV5-4 to TRBJ2-7; D possibly corresponds to TRBD1 (6 bases). Trimming removed 4 bases from V and 0 bases from J, with 11 bases in between. CDR1 is SGHNT and CDR2 is YYREEE in the germline V gene (reference sequence). The CDR3 is 14 amino acids. CDR3 amino acids: CASSIQGSSYEQYF. The CDR3 DNA is TGTGCCAGCAGCATTCAGGGGAGCTCCTACGAGCAGTACTTC.

This clonotype was counted many times. V usage is TRBV11-3 and J usage is TRBJ2-5; tentative D call: TRBD2 (6 bases). Trimming removed 4 bases at V and 1 base at J, with 13 bases between. The CDR3 runs to 15 residues. Germline assignment: CDR1 SGHNT and CDR2 YENEEA. CDR3 residues: CASSSPTGVQETQYF. The DNA for the CDR3 is TGTGCCAGCAGCTCCCCAACGGGGGTCCAAGAGACCCAGTACTTC.

The table lists this clonotype with a few counts. CDR3 in DNA: TGCAGCGTAGAGGACACCGGGGAGCTGTTTTTT. Its protein product is CSVEDTGELFF. The rearrangement links TRBV29-1 to TRBJ2-2; D remains ambiguous. The ends were cut back, 6 bases at V and 3 bases at J, with 5 bases in the middle. The length of the CDR3 is 11 residues. Germline-derived CDR1 and CDR2 are SQVTM and ANQGSEA.

This clonotype was recorded many times. V is TRBV5-1 and J is TRBJ2-5; D remains ambiguous. The CDR3 sequence is 13 residues long. V was shortened by 5 bases and J by 4 bases, with 12 bases between the two germline ends. Germline-derived CDR1 and CDR2 are SGHRS and YFSETQ. CDR3 residues: CASSPDSIETQYF. CDR3 nucleotide sequence: TGCGCCAGCAGTCCTGATTCGATAGAGACCCAGTACTTC.

This rearrangement joins TRBV11-1 to TRBJ2-2; D unresolved. The ends were cut back, 5 bases at V and 4 bases at J, with 20 bases in the middle. Germline CDR1 SGHAT, CDR2 FQDESV (reference sequence). This CDR3 region has 17 residues. The CDR3 reads CASSPQVAGISTGELFF. The CDR3 nucleotides are TGTGCCAGCAGCCCGCAGGTGGCTGGCATATCCACCGGGGAGCTGTTTTTT.

This sequence joins TRBV7-3 and TRBJ2-3, with D perhaps being TRBD1 or TRBD2 (5 bases each). The ends were cut back, 5 bases at V and 2 bases at J, with 8 bases in the middle. The CDR3 loop spans 13 amino acids. The germline CDR1 and CDR2 sequences are SGHTA and FQGTGA. The CDR3 loop is CASSGGPTDTQYF. CDR3 DNA: TGTGCCAGCAGCGGGGGACCCACAGATACGCAGTATTTT.

The table lists this clonotype with a few counts. V is TRBV11-3 and J is TRBJ2-5; D is unclear. The germline V gene encodes CDR1 SGHNT and CDR2 YENEEA. The V gene lost 3 bases and the J gene lost 1 base, with 3 bases spanning the gap. The CDR3 is 12 amino acids. In DNA form, the CDR3 reads TGTGCCAGCAGCTTGGGCCAAGAGACCCAGTACTTC. It encodes CASSLGQETQYF.

This clonotype was seen more than once but under ten times. J is TRBJ2-2 and V is TRBV2, with a possible D match to TRBD1 (5 bases). The V end was cut by 7 bases, the J end by 1 base, with 10 bases between. Germline loops: CDR1 SNHLY, CDR2 FYNNEI. The CDR3 is 14 residues long. The CDR3 coding sequence is TGTGCCAGCATTGCGACAGAGAACACCGGGGAGCTGTTTTTT. Protein product: CASIATENTGELFF.

V and J are TRBV12-3 or TRBV12-4 and TRBJ2-5; no clear D gene. V was clipped by 7 bases and J by 4 bases, with 16 bases between them. The CDR3 is 14 residues long. The CDR3: CASTSPLAGETQYF. The CDR3 coding sequence is TGTGCCAGCACCTCTCCCCTGGCTGGAGAGACCCAGTACTTC.